These 11 T cell receptor beta chains came from one sample sequenced in a study of control samples from healthy donors and cancer patients (dated by TCRdb to between 2020 and 2021). The method was the immunoSEQ multiplex PCR assay. Here the immuneACCESS table is served through TCRdb, limited to in-frame sequences with V and J called. Missing clones are a known gap in these copies; in checked studies unresolved V genes cover under half, and the rest lacks a known reason. This sample has about 160,000 clones in its table, and roughly 94% of those were observed once. The ten largest clones take up 12% to 15% of the sample. The sequencing input was PBMCs. The receptors originated from a man aged 55 to 70 with colorectal cancer.

This rearrangement joins TRBV27 to TRBJ2-5; D gene unclear. The CDR3 is 13 amino acids. CDR1 and CDR2 (germline): MNHEY, SMNVEV (reference sequence). Trimming stripped 3 bases from V and 2 bases from J, with 7 bases between. The CDR3 coding sequence is TGTGCCAGCAGTTTGGATAAGCAAGAGACCCAGTACTTC. Translation: CASSLDKQETQYF.

The genes are TRBV5-6 and TRBJ1-2; D is unresolved. This CDR3 spans 14 amino acids. Germline CDR1 is SGHDT and CDR2 is YYEEEE. Trimming left V 0 bases short and J 3 bases short, with 9 bases between. CDR3 in amino acids: CASSLGRIDYGYTF. CDR3 bases: TGTGCCAGCAGCTTGGGGCGGATAGACTATGGCTACACCTTC.

The V call is TRBV7-2, the J call TRBJ2-7; 13 nucleotides line up with TRBD2. The CDR3 is made up of 15 amino acids. V lost 3 bases and J lost 3; bases outside the gene matches: 2. Germline V gene data show CDR1 as SGHTA and CDR2 as FQGNSA. For the CDR3, the DNA is TGTGCCAGCAGCTTCACTAGCGGGGGGGACTACGAGCAGTACTTC. Translation: CASSFTSGGDYEQYF. Together with reference TRBV7-2 and TRBJ2-7, the CDR3 gives the full variable domain: GAGVSQSPSNKVTEKGKDVELRCDPISGHTALYWYRQSLGQGLEFLIYFQGNSAPDKSGLPSDRFSAERTGGSVSTLTIQRTQQEDSAVYLCASSFTSGGDYEQYFGPGTRLTVT.

The V gene is TRBV9, the J gene TRBJ2-3; 8 positions agree with TRBD1. Germline loops: CDR1 SGDLS, CDR2 YYNGEE. The V gene end was trimmed by 4 bases and the J gene end by 6 bases; junction bases not matched to a gene: 10. The CDR3 loop spans 15 amino acids. Here the CDR3 reads CASSSTGGIGDTQYF. The CDR3 nucleotides are TGTGCCAGCAGCTCCACAGGGGGAATAGGCGATACGCAGTATTTT.

This sequence joins TRBV9 and TRBJ2-5; D not resolved. The CDR3 is made up of 14 amino acids. The V gene's germline CDR1 is SGDLS and CDR2 YYNGEE. V was clipped by 0 bases and J by 4 bases, with 10 bases between them. This CDR3 is CASSVARVGETQYF. The CDR3 DNA follows: TGTGCCAGCAGCGTAGCTAGGGTCGGAGAGACCCAGTACTTC.

This clone has only a few counts. The chain links TRBV7-9 to TRBJ1-2; D perhaps matches TRBD1 (5 bases). Per germline, CDR1 SEHNR and CDR2 FQNEAQ (reference sequence). The CDR3 loop spans 14 amino acids. V shed 5 bases and J shed 4 bases, with 14 bases lying between them. CDR3 residues: CASSNLGGIYGYTF. In nucleotides, the CDR3 is TGTGCCAGCAGCAACTTGGGGGGGATCTATGGCTACACCTTC.

The genes are TRBV19 and TRBJ2-3, with D perhaps matching TRBD2 (5 bases). V gave up 6 bases and J gave up 0 bases, with 16 bases separating them. The CDR3 sequence is 16 residues long. Germline V gene lookup returns CDR1 LNHDA and CDR2 SQIVND (reference sequence). The CDR3 DNA reads as TGTGCCAGTAGCATATCGGCTAGCTTAAGCACAGATACGCAGTATTTT. It is translated as CASSISASLSTDTQYF.

The V gene is TRBV24-1, the J gene TRBJ2-7; 7 bases are shared with TRBD1. V shed 4 bases and J 6 bases; nucleotides not matched to a gene: 8. The germline gives CDR1 KGHDR, CDR2 SFDVKD. The CDR3 covers 14 residues. The DNA of the CDR3 is TGTGCCACCAGTGACCCCGGGACAGCCGGCGAGCAGTACTTC. Translating gives CATSDPGTAGEQYF.

This chain connects TRBV6-1 to TRBJ2-3; D possibly uses TRBD1 or TRBD2 (5 bases each). Trimming stripped 2 bases from V and 1 base from J, with 16 bases between. The CDR3 is 17 amino acids. The germline CDR1 and CDR2 sequences are MNHNS and SASEGT. The CDR3 loop is CASSENGASQGTDTQYF. CDR3 DNA: TGTGCCAGCAGTGAAAACGGGGCCTCCCAGGGCACAGATACGCAGTATTTT.

Comment on this clone: This specimen includes other DNA sequences encoding the same CDR3. The chain uses TRBV30 and TRBJ1-1, with 8 bases matching TRBD1. Germline trimming cut 3 bases from V and 1 base from J; bases unmatched to any gene: 1. Germline-derived CDR1 and CDR2 are GTSNPN and SVGIG (reference sequence). The CDR3 totals 13 residues. DNA of the CDR3: TGTGCCTGGAGAGGACAGGGGAACACTGAAGCTTTCTTT. This sequence encodes CAWRGQGNTEAFF.

The chain links TRBV21-1 to TRBJ1-5; TRBD1 is the table's D call and was not checked against the DNA. TRBV21-1 is annotated as a pseudogene. The CDR3 has 23 amino acids. The CDR3 reads CASSNRFRSMGDRGLGINQPQHF. For the CDR3, the DNA is TGTGCCAGCAGCAACAGATTTCGTTCTATGGGGGACAGGGGGCTTGGGATCAATCAGCCCCAGCATTTT.